This T cell receptor (beta chain) stems from a study of T cell repertoires in cytomegalovirus infection. Study context: Epitope selection comprised recently identified HLA-C-restricted CMV epitopes and well-studied HLA-B-restricted CMV epitopes.

TCRdb re-called the reads with MiXCR, one entry per CDR3 protein. Of 900,000 to 950,000 distinct CDR3 sequences listed, approximately 33% were seen once; the top ten hold around an eighth. About this clonotype itself: Its specificity is not known.

The starting material was cultured CD8+ T cells from PBMCs, obtained from culture after CMV antigen stimulation. The sequence came from a human donor in good health (CMV status not recorded). Some clones in this sample may be carry-over from other donors' samples.

CDR3 in amino acids: CATSRDRGSEAFF. CDR3 nucleotides: TGTGCCACCAGCCGGGACAGGGGGTCTGAAGCTTTCTTT. The chain combines TRBV15 with TRBJ1-1; TRBD1 matches at 11 bases. Germline V CDR1 and CDR2: LNHNV, YYDKDF (reference sequence). Unmatched junction bases numbered 2, after V lost 5 bases and J lost 6 bases. The CDR3 runs to 13 residues.